This TCR beta chain was found in a study of blood T cells in healthy people across ages. Findings and limits, study-wide: One million T cells yielded diversity estimates that were considered underestimates.

Isolated per sample were at least 6 million PBMCs. This clonotype has just a few counts. Its antigen is unknown. Per germline, CDR1 LNHDA and CDR2 SQIVND (reference sequence). Trimming removed 5 bases from V and 0 bases from J, with 8 bases in between. The CDR3 has 13 residues. A second PCR of roughly 6 to 12 cycles used a sample-barcoded 5' primer and a J-beta primer mix. One entry per CDR3 protein, called by TCRdb with MiXCR from the 5' RACE reads. Altogether roughly 570,000 distinct CDR3 sequences are present, roughly a quarter being singletons, with the ten largest covering around a sixth. The chain couples TRBV19 to TRBJ2-7; no clear D. Source material: blood. The TCR comes from a woman aged 70-85 years in good health. CDR3 protein: CASSSPVSYEQYF. DNA of the CDR3: TGTGCCAGTAGTTCGCCGGTCTCCTACGAGCAGTACTTC.